A selection of T cell receptor beta chains follows, all from one sample in a study of early T cells in non-severe SARS-CoV-2 infection. TCRdb recomputed calls from the 5' RACE reads with MiXCR, one row per CDR3 protein. The table lists around 39,000 distinct CDR3 sequences, over 5% of them singletons. Sample: whole blood, taken at baseline. These receptors all come from an adult who was a healthcare worker with PCR-confirmed SARS-CoV-2 infection or an uninfected control (not recorded which). Each CDR3 is given with its conserved first and last residue. Each record gives: V gene, CDR3 length, CDR3 protein.

TRBV20-1	13	CSGGRLENTEAFF
TRBV7-2	12	CASSFSGVEQYF
TRBV4-3	13	CASSPQSWETQYF
TRBV27	17	CASRRRLAGAQGETQYF
TRBV25-1	15	CASSEGTTPTDTQYF
TRBV29-1	14	CSVVRSDRQETQYF
TRBV7-9	11	CASSYAGELFF
TRBV7-3	15	CASSLTGQGVYGYTF
TRBV7-9	16	CASSLEAGSSYNEQFF
TRBV4-2	15	CASSQGDRRSGELFF
TRBV20-1	14	CSASQGSGANVLTF
TRBV5-1	14	CASSLEYIFDEQFF
TRBV3-1	14	CASSQRQAKGPQHF
TRBV14	14	CASSLIPGPGELFF
TRBV20-1	17	CSASMRSRGTSNQPQHF
TRBV30	14	CAWSVNPQNTEAFF
TRBV20-1	15	CSAQSSTRSNQPQHF
TRBV7-9	16	CASRATSGHSYNEQFF
TRBV10-3	16	CAISDAGGPSLNEQFF
TRBV5-1	13	CASSLDGGTEAFF
TRBV5-1	14	CASSLQSFQETQYF
TRBV18	15	CASSPSGGSGNEQFF
TRBV2	12	CASGRTGEAQYF
TRBV3-1	12	CASSQVPHEQYF
TRBV20-1	16	CSARGESSGRMNEQYF
TRBV12-5	12	CASGPAQNIQYF
TRBV28	14	CASSTLDSNTEAFF
TRBV20-1	14	CSARVELNNSPLHF
TRBV29-1	14	CSAEGGPSINEQFF
TRBV11-3	13	CASSLDRTGEQYF
TRBV30	15	CAWSVAHVAGQPQHF
TRBV28	12	CASSRQVYTQYF
TRBV6-6	12	CASSSYTDTQYF
TRBV11-2	13	CASSGQLTDTQYF
TRBV6-2/TRBV6-3	19	CASSQPVNRPGQIHYGYTF
TRBV20-1	11	CSASAYNEQFF
TRBV7-9	16	CASTIGVGTGYHGYTF
TRBV28	15	CASSPLGTGYEKLFF
TRBV19	11	CASSTGNEAFF
TRBV6-1	18	CASSLPGQTTRRGYGYTF
TRBV19	18	CASSRPDGGLAGIDTQYF
TRBV7-2	16	CASSRRAGGRADTQYF
TRBV3-1	15	CASSHSGRYQETQYF
TRBV20-1	17	CSARDDSRGGVNTEAFF